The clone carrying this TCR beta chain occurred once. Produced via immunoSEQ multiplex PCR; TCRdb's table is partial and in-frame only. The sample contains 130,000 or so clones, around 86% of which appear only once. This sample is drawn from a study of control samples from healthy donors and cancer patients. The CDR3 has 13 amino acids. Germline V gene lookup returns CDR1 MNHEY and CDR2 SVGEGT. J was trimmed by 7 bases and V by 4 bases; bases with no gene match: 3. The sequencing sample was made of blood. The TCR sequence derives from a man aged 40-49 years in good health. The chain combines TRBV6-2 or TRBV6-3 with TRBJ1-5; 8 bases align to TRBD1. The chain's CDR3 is CASSWDRSQPQHF. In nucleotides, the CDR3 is TGTGCCAGCAGTTGGGACAGGTCCCAGCCCCAGCATTTT.